This section outlines one T cell receptor beta chain sequence together with its context. The antigen remains undetermined. The source of the sample is a study of T cell clonotyping in hematopoietic cell transplantation. Method: immunoSEQ multiplex PCR; TCRdb's copy keeps in-frame clones and lacks some. The sample lists about 16,000 clones, roughly 88% occurring once. Study conclusions and caveats: Higher Inverse Simpson Index values in graft donor and pretransplant recipient predicted broader posttransplant TCR diversity. At the given depth, recipient repertoires were over 95% de novo clonotypes. Pathologically expanded recipient clonotypes increased progressively from day 30 to day 180 as diversity fell.

The receptor was isolated from a man aged 45-60 years in good health. Some clones in this sample may be carry-over from other donors' samples. The material sequenced was peripheral blood mononuclear cells.

The CDR3 coding sequence is TGTGCCAGCAGTTACGATGCAGGGCGGTATGAGCAGTTCTTC. Its protein is CASSYDAGRYEQFF. This rearrangement joins TRBV6-6 to TRBJ2-1; D may be TRBD1 (5 bases). The CDR3 extends over 14 amino acids. Per the germline V gene, CDR1 is MNHNY and CDR2 is SVGAGI (reference sequence). The ends were cut back, 2 bases at V and 8 bases at J, with 13 bases in the middle.